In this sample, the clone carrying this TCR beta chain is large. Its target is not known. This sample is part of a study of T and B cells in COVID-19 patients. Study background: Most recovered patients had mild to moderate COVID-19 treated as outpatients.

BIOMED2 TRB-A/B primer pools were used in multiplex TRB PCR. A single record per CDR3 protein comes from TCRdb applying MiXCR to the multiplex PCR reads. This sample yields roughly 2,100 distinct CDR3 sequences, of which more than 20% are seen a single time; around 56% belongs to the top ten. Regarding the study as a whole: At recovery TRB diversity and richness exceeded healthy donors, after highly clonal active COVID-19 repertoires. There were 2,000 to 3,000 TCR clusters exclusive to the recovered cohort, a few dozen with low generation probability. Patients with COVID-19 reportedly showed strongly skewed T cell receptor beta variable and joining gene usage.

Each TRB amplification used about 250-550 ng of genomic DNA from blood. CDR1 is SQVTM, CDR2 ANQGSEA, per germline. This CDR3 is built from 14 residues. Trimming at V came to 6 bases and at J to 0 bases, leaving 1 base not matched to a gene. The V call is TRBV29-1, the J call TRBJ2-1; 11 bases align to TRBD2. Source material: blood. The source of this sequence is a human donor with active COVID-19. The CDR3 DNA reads TGCAGCGTGGGGACTAGCGGCTCCTACAATGAGCAGTTCTTC. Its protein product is CSVGTSGSYNEQFF.